Described below is a single T cell receptor (beta chain) sequence and its context. At one end the junction does not follow the germline gene, possibly because of a read error. Per sample, extraction of total RNA gave at least 5.5 micrograms in every case. A sample-barcoded 5' primer and a J-beta primer mix were used in a second PCR of about 7 to 11 cycles. Every sample produced at least 2.5 million CDR3-containing paired-end reads. TCRdb re-derived calls from the 5' RACE reads in MiXCR, one entry per CDR3 protein. The repertoire includes around 1.5 million distinct CDR3 sequences, 30% to 40% of them detected once, and around 11% sits in the top ten. This specimen belongs to a study of blood T cells in healthy people across ages. The overall study: Using template switching, researchers captured about one barcoded beta molecule for each two T cells.

The clonotype comes from a woman aged 25-40 years in good health. Sequenced material: blood.

CDR3 coding DNA: TGTACCAGCAGTTACTCCGGGACAGGGGGCTACGAGCAGTACTTC. Residues: CTSSYSGTGGYEQYF. The rearrangement joins TRBV6-2 or TRBV6-3 to TRBJ2-7, with TRBD1 matching 11 bases. Germline CDR1 is MNHEY and CDR2 is SVGEGT. There are 15 residues in the CDR3.